One and the same sample provided the 8 T cell receptor beta chains below, sequenced in a study of regulatory T cells in long-lasting Graves disease. Sample time point: newly diagnosed GD, antithyroid drugs for less than 3 months. Making the TCR library involved RNA that had been extracted from PBMCs. To make TCR beta libraries, researchers used iRepertoire HTBI primers and Arm-PCR of CDR3 regions. In TCRdb, the multiplex PCR reads were re-called with MiXCR into one record per CDR3 protein. This table holds roughly 420,000 distinct CDR3 sequences, roughly 15% found once. The same sample was also used in a study of T cells in Graves' hyperthyroidism and ophthalmopathy.

The sequencing here drew on peripheral blood mononuclear cells (PBMCs), taken at new diagnosis, from a patient treated with antithyroid drugs. The receptor set was obtained from a woman aged 18-29 years with Graves disease.

This clonotype appeared many times. This chain links TRBV30 with TRBJ2-7; D possibly corresponds to TRBD1 (6 bases). This CDR3 region has 13 residues. The germline CDR1 and CDR2 sequences are GTSNPN and SVGIG (reference sequence). V lost 3 bases to trimming and J lost 3 bases, with 12 bases between them. The CDR3 is CAWSTDSLYEQYF. The CDR3 DNA follows: TGTGCCTGGAGCACGGACAGCCTCTACGAGCAGTACTTC.

This clonotype was recorded many times. This sequence joins TRBV12-3 or TRBV12-4 and TRBJ2-1; 12 bases match TRBD2. With 6 bases clipped from V and 4 bases from J, the junction kept 7 bases outside the gene matches. This CDR3 has 16 residues. CDR3 sequence: CASSITSGRPYNEQFF. The CDR3 DNA reads TGTGCCAGCAGCATCACTAGCGGGAGGCCTTACAATGAGCAGTTCTTC.

In this sample, this clonotype turned up many times. This chain joins TRBV6-1 and TRBJ2-7; TRBD1 aligns across 7 bases. The trim removed 5 bases at V and 4 bases at J, leaving 5 bases unmatched. Germline-derived CDR1 and CDR2 are MNHNS and SASEGT. This CDR3 is built from 13 residues. CDR3 sequence reads: CASSHDREYEQYF. The CDR3 DNA reads TGTGCCAGCAGTCACGACAGGGAGTACGAGCAGTACTTC.

CDR3 sequence: CASSFQSYNSPLHF. The CDR3, as DNA: TGTGCCAGCAGTTTTCAAAGCTATAATTCACCCCTCCACTTT. The gene calls are TRBV27 and TRBJ1-6; the D is unclear. Germline V CDR1 and CDR2: MNHEY, SMNVEV (reference sequence). The CDR3 extends over 14 amino acids. V shed 3 bases and J shed 3 bases, with 6 bases lying between them.

The table lists this clonotype with many counts. The rearrangement joins TRBV5-1 to TRBJ2-7, with 8 nucleotides matching TRBD1. Unmatched junction bases numbered 7, after V lost 0 bases and J lost 2 bases. Germline V gives CDR1 SGHRS, CDR2 YFSETQ. The CDR3 runs to 16 residues. CDR3 amino acids: CASSLGSRGPAYEQYF. The CDR3 region has the DNA TGCGCCAGCAGCTTGGGGAGCAGGGGGCCCGCCTACGAGCAGTACTTC.

This clonotype has a count of ten or more. This chain joins TRBV7-9 and TRBJ2-2; D call uncertain. This CDR3 has 10 amino acids. Between the trimmed V and J ends, which lost 8 bases and 6 bases, there was a span of 4 bases. Germline CDR1 reads SEHNR; CDR2 reads FQNEAQ (reference sequence). CDR3 protein: CASWAGELFF. The DNA of the CDR3 is TGTGCCAGCTGGGCCGGGGAGCTGTTTTTT.

A remark on this clonotype: This sequence is one base from a far larger clone and is likely a read error. This sequence joins TRBV5-6 and TRBJ1-1; no firm D call. The CDR3 extends over 13 amino acids. Germline lookup yields CDR1 SGHDT and CDR2 YYEEEE. The CDR3 reads CASSLTPNTEAIF. The DNA of the CDR3 is TGTGCCAGCAGCTTGACACCGAACACTGAAGCTATCTTT.

The chain recombines TRBV2 with TRBJ2-3; TRBD1 agrees at 10 bases. The CDR3 runs 16 residues. The V segment lost 3 bases and the J segment 3 bases; nucleotides outside the gene matches: 6. From germline, CDR1 is SNHLY and CDR2 FYNNEI. The CDR3 DNA reads TGTGCCAGCAGTGAGGGGACAGGGGCCACGACAGATACGCAGTATTTT. This encodes CASSEGTGATTDTQYF. Based on the CDR3 plus reference TRBV2 and TRBJ2-3, the full variable domain is EPEVTQTPSHQVTQMGQEVILRCVPISNHLYFYWYRQILGQKVEFLVSFYNNEISEKSEIFDDQFSVERPDGSNFTLKIRSTKLEDSAMYFCASSEGTGATTDTQYFGPGTRLTVL.